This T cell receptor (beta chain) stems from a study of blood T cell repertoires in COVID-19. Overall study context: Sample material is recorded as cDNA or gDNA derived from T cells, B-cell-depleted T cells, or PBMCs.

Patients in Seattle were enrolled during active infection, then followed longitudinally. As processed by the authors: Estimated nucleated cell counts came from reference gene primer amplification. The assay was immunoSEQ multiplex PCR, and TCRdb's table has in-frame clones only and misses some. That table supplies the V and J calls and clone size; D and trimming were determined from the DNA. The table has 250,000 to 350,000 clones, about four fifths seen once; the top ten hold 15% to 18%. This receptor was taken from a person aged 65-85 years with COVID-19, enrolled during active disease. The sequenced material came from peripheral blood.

DNA of the CDR3: TGTGCCAGCAGTTTATTTTCTCCAGCGGGAGGGCCAGATACGCAGTATTTT. It codes for CASSLFSPAGGPDTQYF. The chain carries TRBV28 and TRBJ2-3, with TRBD2 matching 10 bases. Germline CDR1 MDHEN, CDR2 SYDVKM. CDR3 size: 17 residues. V lost 1 base, J lost 4 bases, and 8 bases stayed unmatched. Using reference TRBV28 and TRBJ2-3 for the parts outside the CDR3, the full variable domain is DVKVTQSSRYLVKRTGEKVFLECVQDMDHENMFWYRQDPGLGLRLIYFSYDVKMKEKGDIPEGYSVSREKKERFSLILESASTNQTSMYLCASSLFSPAGGPDTQYFGPGTRLTVL.